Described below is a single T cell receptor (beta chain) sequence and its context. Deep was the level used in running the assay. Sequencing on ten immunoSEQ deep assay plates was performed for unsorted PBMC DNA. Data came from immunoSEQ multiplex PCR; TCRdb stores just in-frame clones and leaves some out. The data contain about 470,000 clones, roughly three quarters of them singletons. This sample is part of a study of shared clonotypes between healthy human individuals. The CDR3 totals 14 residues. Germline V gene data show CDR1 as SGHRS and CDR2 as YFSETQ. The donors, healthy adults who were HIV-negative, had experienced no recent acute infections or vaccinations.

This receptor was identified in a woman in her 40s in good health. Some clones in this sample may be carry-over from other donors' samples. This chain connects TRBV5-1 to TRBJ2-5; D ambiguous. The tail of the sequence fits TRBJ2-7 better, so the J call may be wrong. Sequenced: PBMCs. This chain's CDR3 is CASSLGPEVYEQYF. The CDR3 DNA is TGCGCCAGCAGCTTGGGGCCTGAAGTCTACGAGCAGTACTTC.